In this sample, the clone carrying this TCR beta chain turned up a few times. This entry comes from a study of cytotoxic CD8 clonotypes in ibrutinib-treated CLL. Study-level information: The subjects consisted of eleven to twelve relapsed/refractory and roughly 14 treatment-naive individuals, with around 17 IGHV unmutated. Patients gave response samples after a median about eleven months of treatment, range 6 to 36. Across samples, productive templates numbered approximately 250,000 and productive rearrangements reached 80,000 to 95,000 on average.

Depth targeted 1 in 200,000 to 1 in 1 million T cells, averaging 10x coverage per clonotype. Sequencing was performed with immunoSEQ multiplex PCR; in TCRdb, only in-frame clones are kept and a portion is missing. The sample lists more than 110,000 clones, 70% to 90% occurring once. This receptor was taken from a human donor with chronic lymphocytic leukemia. This specimen consisted of PBMCs, obtained after 36 months of ibrutinib treatment.

The CDR3 DNA is TGTGCCAGTAGTATACAAGACAGATCGAACACTGAAGCTTTCTTT. Residues: CASSIQDRSNTEAFF. The V gene is TRBV19, the J gene TRBJ1-1; the D gene is possibly TRBD1 (5 bases). V lost 2 bases, J lost 1 base, and 11 bases lay in between. In germline, CDR1 is LNHDA, CDR2 SQIVND (reference sequence). The CDR3 has 15 amino acids.